A selection of T cell receptor beta chains follows, all from one sample in a study of Graves' ophthalmopathy and Graves' hyperthyroidism. TCRdb reprocessed the multiplex PCR reads with MiXCR, giving one entry per CDR3 protein. Seen here are almost 750,000 distinct CDR3 sequences, 40% observed once, and the top ten hold around 40%. The specimen was peripheral blood. The source is an adult man with Graves' ophthalmopathy. The CDR3 runs from the conserved cysteine through the conserved F or W. Each record gives: clone size, V gene, D gene, J gene, CDR3 DNA, CDR3 protein. D genes are given only for firm matches. Clone size appears in some rows only: once, few, many, or a class for an expanded clone.

NA	TRBV15	TRBD1	TRBJ2-3	TGTGCCACCAGAACAGGGGGCGCAGATACGCAGTATTTT	CATRTGGADTQYF
NA	TRBV10-1	NA	TRBJ2-7	TGTGCCAGCTCACCAGTCGGGACATCCGAGCAGTACTTC	CASSPVGTSEQYF
NA	TRBV4-3	NA	TRBJ1-2	TGCGCCAGCAGCCAAGATCGGAGGGATGGTAACTATGGCTACACCTTC	CASSQDRRDGNYGYTF
NA	TRBV20-1	TRBD1	TRBJ2-7	TGCAGTAGGGGACAGGGGGCCTACGAGCAGTACTTC	CSRGQGAYEQYF
NA	TRBV25-1	TRBD2	TRBJ2-2	TGTGCCAGCAGCCCGGGACTAGCGACTGCCACCGGGGAGCTGTTTTTT	CASSPGLATATGELFF
NA	TRBV2	NA	TRBJ1-3	TGTGCCAGCAGTTACTTGGGGGTAGATTCTGGAAACACCATATATTTT	CASSYLGVDSGNTIYF
NA	TRBV29-1	NA	TRBJ1-6	TGCAGCGTAGAGGGTAACTATAATTCACCCCTCCACTTT	CSVEGNYNSPLHF
many	TRBV5-8	NA	TRBJ2-7	TGTGCCAGCAGCACACAGGGTTCTAGCGAGCAGTACTTC	CASSTQGSSEQYF
NA	TRBV7-9	NA	TRBJ1-6	TGTGCCAGCACCCGGGGTCTGTTGGGGAATTCACCCTTCCACTTT	CASTRGLLGNSPFHF
few	TRBV7-9	NA	TRBJ2-5	TGTGCCAGCAGGGGAGGCTTGGGGGAGGATCAAGAGACCCAGTACTTC	CASRGGLGEDQETQYF
NA	TRBV7-9	NA	TRBJ2-7	TGTGCCAGCAGCTTAGCAGCCGGGCGCTACACAGAGCAGTACTTC	CASSLAAGRYTEQYF
few	TRBV25-1	NA	TRBJ2-2	TGTGCCAGCAGCCAAGTCCACGGGAGCGGGGAGCTGTTTTTT	CASSQVHGSGELFF
NA	TRBV7-2	NA	TRBJ1-2	TGTGCCAGCAGCTTGAATCTCGGGGGGGGAATGAACTATGGCTACACCTTC	CASSLNLGGGMNYGYTF
NA	TRBV29-1	NA	TRBJ1-1	TGCAGCGTTTTGATCGGGGGAGGGACTGAAGCTTTCTTT	CSVLIGGGTEAFF
NA	TRBV14	NA	TRBJ1-2	TGTGCCAGCAGCCCCAAGCCGGACAGAAACTATGGCTACACCTTC	CASSPKPDRNYGYTF
NA	TRBV2	TRBD1	TRBJ1-5	TGTGCCAGCAGGCTACAGGGGGTGATTAGCAATCAGCCCCAGCATTTT	CASRLQGVISNQPQHF
many	TRBV2	TRBD1	TRBJ2-7	TGTGCCAGCAGTGCTGGGACAGGGTTGTTGGACGAGCAGTACTTC	CASSAGTGLLDEQYF